These 20 T cell receptor beta chains came from one sample sequenced in a study of T cells in Graves' hyperthyroidism and ophthalmopathy (dated by TCRdb to the late 2010s). Libraries came from multiplex PCR. TCRdb shows the sequencer as Illumina HiSeq 2000. Amplification of TCR beta CDR3 regions was carried out from RNA transcripts. For the first round of RT-PCR on the TCR CDR3, the HTBI primer set was used together with the Qiagen OneStep RT-PCR kit. TCRdb redid the processing of the public reads, applying fastp at Q25 and MiXCR, and retained in-frame beta chains. Entries are consolidated by CDR3 protein sequence, retaining the most common genes and DNA. In all, the sample holds hundreds of thousands of distinct CDR3 sequences, and 16% of those were seen once. The ten largest clonotypes hold about 18% of the sample. Sequenced: blood. The receptors were sampled from a woman aged 18-29 years with Graves' hyperthyroidism.

This clonotype was seen ten or more times. The V gene is TRBV20-1, the J gene TRBJ2-1; 9 nucleotides line up with TRBD1. Germline loops: CDR1 DFQATT, CDR2 SNEGSKA (reference sequence). This CDR3 spans 11 amino acids. J was trimmed by 5 bases and V by 8 bases; bases with no gene match: 1. The CDR3 loop is CSRTGDNEQFF. The CDR3 DNA reads TGCAGTCGGACAGGGGACAATGAGCAGTTCTTC.

This clonotype was picked up many times. In nucleotides, the CDR3 is TGTGCCAGCAGCCCGACTAGCGGGGGCAATGAGCAGTTCTTC. This codes for CASSPTSGGNEQFF. The rearrangement joins TRBV7-3 to TRBJ2-1, with 12 bases lining up with TRBD2. This CDR3 has 14 amino acids. Trimming took 5 bases from V and 6 from J; bases not matched to a gene: 2. Germline V gene lookup returns CDR1 SGHTA and CDR2 FQGTGA.

The genes are TRBV5-1 and TRBJ1-2; D unclear. The CDR3 contains 20 residues. Looked up from germline, CDR1 is SGHRS and CDR2 is YFSETQ. V lost 2 bases to trimming and J lost 2 bases, with 28 bases between them. CDR3 bases: TGCGCCAGCAGCTTACTAGGACGGATGGTGGACCCTGAAGAAAACTATGGCTACACCTTC. As protein: CASSLLGRMVDPEENYGYTF.

The chain joins TRBV7-3 to TRBJ1-6; D is unresolved. Germline CDR1 and CDR2: SGHTA and FQGTGA. The CDR3 sequence is 15 residues long. V was cut by 2 bases and J by 7 bases, with 12 bases left in between. The CDR3, as DNA: TGTGCCAGCAGCTTAGGTCTGGGGAACAATTCACCCCTCCACTTT. It yields the protein CASSLGLGNNSPLHF.

This clonotype showed up just a few times. In nucleotides, the CDR3 is TGCAGTGCCCCGGGGGGGTGGACTGAAGCTTTCTTT. Its translation: CSAPGGWTEAFF. The rearrangement links TRBV20-1 to TRBJ1-1; D perhaps matches TRBD1 (5 bases). There are 12 residues in the CDR3. CDR1 is DFQATT and CDR2 is SNEGSKA in the germline V gene (reference sequence). Deletions cut 6 bases from V and 5 bases from J, with 13 bases between.

This clonotype was counted only a few times. The V and J genes are TRBV6-1 and TRBJ2-1; 9 bases are shared with TRBD2. Germline loops: CDR1 MNHNS, CDR2 SASEGT. The trim removed 5 bases at V and 4 bases at J, leaving 9 bases unmatched. The CDR3 length is 16 residues. The DNA of the CDR3 is TGTGCCAGCAGTTCTGGGGCTAGCGGGAATTACAATGAGCAGTTCTTC. It is translated as CASSSGASGNYNEQFF.

This clonotype was detected a few times. V and J are TRBV5-1 and TRBJ2-7, with TRBD2 matching over 13 bases. The V gene's germline CDR1 is SGHRS and CDR2 YFSETQ. The CDR3 is 17 residues long. Germline trimming cut 4 bases from V and 0 bases from J; bases unmatched to any gene: 7. CDR3 protein: CASSTGLAGTSSYEQYF. CDR3 nucleotides: TGCGCCAGCAGCACGGGACTAGCGGGAACGAGCTCCTACGAGCAGTACTTC.

This clonotype was observed many times. The J gene is TRBJ1-4, the V gene TRBV29-1, with a possible D match to TRBD1 (5 bases). Germline-derived CDR1 and CDR2 are SQVTM and ANQGSEA. V lost 5 bases, J lost 0 bases, and 13 bases lay in between. The CDR3 contains 15 residues. CDR3 loop: CSVLRTSSTNEKLFF. The CDR3 bases are TGCAGCGTTTTAAGGACATCTTCAACTAATGAAAAACTGTTTTTT.

This chain joins TRBV5-8 and TRBJ1-5; maybe TRBD1 (6 bases). There are 15 residues in the CDR3. Germline loops: CDR1 SGHTS, CDR2 YDEGEE. V was clipped by 0 bases and J by 2 bases, with 9 bases between them. CDR3 loop: CASSLGDIRNQPQHF. For the CDR3, the DNA is TGTGCCAGCAGCTTGGGGGACATTCGCAATCAGCCCCAGCATTTT.

V usage is TRBV29-1 and J usage is TRBJ1-1; D ambiguous. The V gene lost 5 bases and the J gene lost 1 base, with 11 bases spanning the gap. Germline-derived CDR1 and CDR2 are SQVTM and ANQGSEA. This CDR3 is 13 amino acids long. CDR3 sequence reads: CSVQKLSNTEAFF. CDR3 DNA sequence: TGCAGCGTTCAGAAACTCTCGAACACTGAAGCTTTCTTT.

This clonotype came up many times. The rearrangement links TRBV20-1 to TRBJ1-5; D is unresolved. The CDR3 has 14 residues. The germline V and J ends were trimmed by 5 bases and 1 base, with 12 bases remaining between them. The germline V gene encodes CDR1 DFQATT and CDR2 SNEGSKA (reference sequence). In DNA, the CDR3 is TGCAGTGCTGTGGCCCACCTGAGCAATCAGCCCCAGCATTTT. Protein sequence: CSAVAHLSNQPQHF.

This clonotype has at least ten counts. V and J are TRBV5-6 and TRBJ1-2; 10 bases are shared with TRBD1. Germline V CDR1 and CDR2: SGHDT, YYEEEE. V dropped 3 bases and J dropped 4; count of bases not matched to a gene: 3. This CDR3 contains 14 residues. CDR3 in amino acids: CASSSGQGTYGYTF. CDR3 coding DNA: TGTGCCAGCAGCTCGGGACAGGGGACCTATGGCTACACCTTC.

This clonotype was picked up many times. The chain is built from TRBV20-1 and TRBJ2-1; D is possibly TRBD2 (6 bases). The CDR3 runs to 13 residues. Per the germline V gene, CDR1 is DFQATT and CDR2 is SNEGSKA (reference sequence). V was pared by 6 bases and J by 4 bases, with 13 bases between. The CDR3 region is CSAGTHSYNEQFF. Written as DNA, the CDR3 is TGCAGTGCCGGGACTCATTCATACAATGAGCAGTTCTTC.

The table lists this clonotype with a few counts. This chain connects TRBV29-1 to TRBJ1-1; tentative D call: TRBD1 (5 bases). This CDR3 contains 14 residues. Between the trimmed V and J ends, which lost 0 bases and 5 bases, there was a span of 13 bases. Germline CDR1 reads SQVTM; CDR2 reads ANQGSEA. The DNA for the CDR3 is TGCAGCGTTGAAGAGGCCCAGGGTGGGACTGAAGCTTTCTTT. Translating it yields CSVEEAQGGTEAFF.

There are many counts of this clonotype. The V call is TRBV3-1, the J call TRBJ2-7, with 7 bases aligning to TRBD2. In germline, CDR1 is LGHDT, CDR2 YNNKEL (reference sequence). Trimming cost V 3 bases and J 2 bases; bases outside gene matches: 1. The CDR3 contains 13 residues. Here the CDR3 DNA reads TGTGCCAGCAGCCAGGGGACTACCTACGAGCAGTACTTC. This encodes CASSQGTTYEQYF.

In its sample, this clonotype was seen a few times. The chain employs TRBV4-1 and TRBJ2-3; 7 bases match TRBD2. With V trimmed by 0 bases and J by 1 base, 7 bases remained unmatched. This CDR3 contains 17 residues. In germline, CDR1 is MGHRA, CDR2 YSYEKL. The CDR3: CASSQDDPGGGTDTQYF. Here the CDR3 DNA reads TGCGCCAGCAGCCAAGATGATCCGGGAGGAGGCACAGATACGCAGTATTTT.

This clonotype was seen more than once but under ten times. The chain employs TRBV10-1 and TRBJ2-7; 7 positions match TRBD1. The V and J ends lost 6 bases and 5 bases, in that order; junction bases with no gene match: 7. The CDR3 sequence is 13 residues long. In germline, CDR1 is WNHNN, CDR2 SYGVQD (reference sequence). The CDR3 region has the DNA TGCGCCAGCAGCGCCGGGACAGAAAACGAGCAGTACTTC. This codes for CASSAGTENEQYF.

The table lists this clonotype with many counts. V and J are TRBV7-2 and TRBJ1-1, with D hard to call. Looked up from germline, CDR1 is SGHTA and CDR2 is FQGNSA. This CDR3 spans 13 amino acids. Between the trimmed V and J ends, which lost 5 bases and 5 bases, there was a span of 12 bases. CDR3 nucleotide sequence: TGTGCCAGCAGCCAGATGCTTCGGACTGAAGCTTTCTTT. This translates into CASSQMLRTEAFF.

This clonotype has ten or more counts. CDR3 coding DNA: TGTGCCAGCAGTTACGGCTCTGGGGCCAACGTCCTGACTTTC. It specifies CASSYGSGANVLTF. This rearrangement joins TRBV6-2 or TRBV6-3 to TRBJ2-6, with no clear D. V dropped 2 bases and J dropped 0 bases, with 2 bases sitting between them. The germline CDR1 and CDR2 sequences are MNHEY and SVGEGT. CDR3 length: 14 amino acids.

This clonotype was seen ten or more times. The chain uses TRBV3-1 and TRBJ2-5, with D tentatively TRBD2 (6 bases). Germline values: CDR1 LGHDT, CDR2 YNNKEL (reference sequence). This CDR3 contains 14 residues. V was trimmed by 3 bases and J by 2 bases, leaving 10 bases between them. CDR3 sequence: CASSQRRGQETQYF. CDR3 nucleotide sequence: TGTGCCAGCAGCCAGAGGCGGGGTCAAGAGACCCAGTACTTC.